This T cell receptor beta chain appears in the sequencing data of a study of TIL therapy for anti-PD-1-resistant metastatic lung cancer (dated by TCRdb to the early 2020s). For the study in its entirety: Tumors were harvested before any PD-1/PD-L1 blockade; patients then received nivolumab, and those progressing received lymphodepletion, expanded TIL infusion and IL-2. The cohort was predominantly lung adenocarcinoma, with several EGFR-mutant and two ALK-rearranged tumors, and half of patients were current or former smokers. A median age of 54 years (range about 38-85) and a median tumor PD-L1 proportion score of 6% were recorded among enrolled patients. T cell receptor beta sequencing of tumor and peripheral blood was used to follow clonotypes across the tumor, the expanded TIL product and serial blood samples. Across the cohort, whole-exome sequencing showed a median non-synonymous tumor mutation burden of under 1.8 mutations per megabase. The research as a whole found: The study protocol defined all tumor marker inferences as exploratory. The cohort was highly selected, including more treatment-naive, never-smoker and oncogene-addicted patients than is typical, which limits generalizability. The baseline peripheral repertoire was partially replaced by infused TIL clonotypes, which then decayed over months, and persistence showed no apparent association with response.

TCR beta CDR3 regions were amplified from genomic DNA by bias-controlled multiplex PCR with the immunoSEQ v3 hsTCRB kit. TCR libraries were sequenced on an Illumina NextSeq 500 to roughly 2 million read pairs for survey level or about 4.5-6.5 million for deep level. Under the source paper's analysis protocol: Clonality was reported by immunoSEQ Analyzer software, which also assigned V, D and J genes and filtered out non-productive sequences. Repertoires were compared using productive Simpson clonality and Morisita overlap index of productive TRB rearrangements between infused TIL and blood. Absolute clonotype counts in blood were estimated as lymphocyte count times CD3+ fraction times the clone's productive frequency. Drawn from immuneACCESS, this table holds only the in-frame rearrangements with V and J called that TCRdb kept. Clones are partly lost; checked studies trace under half to an unresolved V gene and leave the rest unexplained. V, J and clone size derive from that table, while D and trimming were established from the DNA sequence. The sample includes about 50,000 clones, with 80% to 90% observed a single time. The ten largest clones add up to 5% of the sample.

Interpreted using the paper, the time point label stands for: pre-treatment sample, taken before nivolumab and TIL therapy. Adults with stage 4 NSCLC were enrolled in a dual-center phase I trial from late 2017 to January 2020. The samples were drawn from an open-label, single-arm phase I trial testing tumor-infiltrating lymphocyte therapy combined with nivolumab in advanced non-small cell lung cancer. Blood mononuclear cells from EDTA tubes were isolated by Ficoll gradient, snap-frozen as pellets, and DNA was extracted with a Qiagen mini-prep kit. This clone was counted once. Its target antigen remains unknown. Per-base qualities were not stored, and no clone one base away is much larger. After removal of 2 bases from V and 5 bases from J, the junction retains 3 bases not matched to a gene. From the cysteine through the phenylalanine, the CDR3 covers 14 amino acids. Of all the DNA, just the CDR3 is kept, 42 bases in frame from base 1. According to the germline V gene (reference sequence), CDR1 reads MNHEY and CDR2 reads SMNVEV.

The sequenced sample was blood, obtained at baseline. The sequence was obtained from a person aged 25 to 85 with non-small cell lung cancer. The chain was built from TRBV27 and TRBJ2-1, and 7 junctional nucleotides match TRBD1. The bases are TGTGCCAGCAGTTTAAAACAGGGGAACAATGAGCAGTTCTTC. This translates into CASSLKQGNNEQFF.